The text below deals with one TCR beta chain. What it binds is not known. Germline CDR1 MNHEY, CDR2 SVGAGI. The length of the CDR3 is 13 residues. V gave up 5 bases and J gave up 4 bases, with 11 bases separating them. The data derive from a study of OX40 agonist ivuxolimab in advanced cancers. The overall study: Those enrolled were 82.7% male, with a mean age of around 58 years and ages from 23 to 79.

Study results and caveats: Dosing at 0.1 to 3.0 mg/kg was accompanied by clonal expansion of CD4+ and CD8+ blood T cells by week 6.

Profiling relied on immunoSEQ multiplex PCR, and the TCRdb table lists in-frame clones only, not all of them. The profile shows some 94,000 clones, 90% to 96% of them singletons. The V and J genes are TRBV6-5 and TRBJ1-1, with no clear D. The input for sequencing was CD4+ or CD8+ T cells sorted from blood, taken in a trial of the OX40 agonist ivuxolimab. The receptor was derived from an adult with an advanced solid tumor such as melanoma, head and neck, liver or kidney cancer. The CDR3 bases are TGTGCCAGCAGTGAAGTTCGTGGCACTGAAGCTTTCTTT. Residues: CASSEVRGTEAFF.